This T cell receptor (beta chain) was sequenced in a study of shared clonotypes between healthy human individuals. Study context: Three CD4 naive, three CD4 memory, two CD8 naive and one CD8 memory plate were used per donor. Study-level results: Clonotype sharing among donors likely depends on sequencing depth.

As concerns this clone: What it binds is not known.

Assay execution took place at the deep level. TCRdb's copy holds only in-frame clones and misses some; the assay was immunoSEQ multiplex PCR. The table lists over 700,000 clones, roughly two thirds of them singletons. CD4+ cells underwent separation, giving CD45RA+ naive and CD45RA-negative memory subsets. V was trimmed by 0 bases and J by 4 bases, leaving 14 bases between them. This CDR3 comprises 15 residues. Germline V lookup: CDR1 SGHRS, CDR2 YFSETQ. Specimen: memory CD4+ T cells sorted from blood. As for subset: CD45RA-negative fraction. The V call is TRBV5-1, the J call TRBJ2-7, with D possibly being TRBD1 (6 bases). The clonotype comes from a woman aged 30 to 39 in good health. The chain's CDR3 is CASSLDQDRLYEQYF. CDR3 nucleotide sequence: TGCGCCAGCAGCTTGGATCAGGACAGATTGTACGAGCAGTACTTC.